This T cell receptor (beta chain) was sequenced in a study of blood T cell repertoires in COVID-19. Assay: immunoSEQ multiplex PCR; the TCRdb copy retains only in-frame clones and omits some. The data contain roughly 160,000 clones, 70% to 90% of them singletons. The CDR3 is made up of 15 amino acids. Germline V gene sequence: CDR1 SGHTA, CDR2 FQGNSA. V lost 4 bases to trimming and J lost 0 bases, with 7 bases between them. The sequence came from a man aged 55 to 70 with acute or convalescent COVID-19. Sequencing was performed on peripheral blood. This rearrangement joins TRBV7-2 to TRBJ1-6; no clear D gene. The CDR3 is CASSSVSSYNSPLHF. The CDR3 DNA is TGTGCCAGCAGCTCCGTCAGCTCCTATAATTCACCCCTCCACTTT.